Following are 24 T cell receptor beta chains from one sample sequenced in a study of blood T cell repertoires in COVID-19. Assay: immunoSEQ multiplex PCR; the TCRdb copy retains only in-frame clones and omits some. The sample consists of hundreds of thousands of clones, 75% to 90% of them appearing once. The sample taken for sequencing was peripheral blood. The origin of the receptors is a man aged 40-55 years with acute or convalescent COVID-19.

V gene TRBV28 combines with J gene TRBJ1-5; 10 positions agree with TRBD1. Trimming removed 6 bases from V and 2 bases from J; junction bases left unmatched: 4. The CDR3 has 15 amino acids. Per germline, CDR1 MDHEN and CDR2 SYDVKM. The CDR3 DNA follows: TGTGCCAGCAGAGGACAGGGGGACGGCAATCAGCCCCAGCATTTT. Amino acid sequence: CASRGQGDGNQPQHF.

The V gene is TRBV5-4, the J gene TRBJ2-3; D may be TRBD1 (5 bases). Germline values: CDR1 SGHNT, CDR2 YYREEE (reference sequence). There are 17 residues in the CDR3. The V and J ends lost 3 bases and 3 bases respectively, with 20 bases between them. The CDR3 sequence is CASSYTLEQDFTDTQYF. Written as DNA, the CDR3 is TGTGCCAGCAGCTATACCTTGGAACAGGATTTTACAGATACGCAGTATTTT.

The rearrangement links TRBV7-5 to TRBJ2-5; the table's TRBD2 call for D was not verified on the DNA. TRBV7-5 is a pseudogene. CDR3 size: 13 residues. CDR3 bases: TGTGTCAGAAGCTTAACGACCCCGGGGACCCAGTACTTC. Translating gives CVRSLTTPGTQYF.

The genes are TRBV5-1 and TRBJ1-2; 8 nucleotides align to TRBD1. The CDR3 is 15 amino acids. With V trimmed by 4 bases and J by 5 bases, 10 bases remained unmatched. Germline CDR1 SGHRS, CDR2 YFSETQ. Here the CDR3 DNA reads TGCGCCAGCAGCCCCCCGACAGGGGAAACGTATGGCTACACCTTC. This encodes CASSPPTGETYGYTF.

The chain links TRBV5-1 to TRBJ2-2; 8 nucleotides line up with TRBD1. The germline V gene has CDR1 SGHRS and CDR2 YFSETQ. The J segment lost 0 bases and the V segment lost 4 bases, leaving 8 bases of the junction unmatched. The CDR3 contains 17 residues. CDR3 protein: CASSAPPGGANTGELFF. The CDR3 nucleotides are TGCGCCAGCAGCGCACCTCCAGGGGGCGCGAACACCGGGGAGCTGTTTTTT.

V is TRBV7-2 and J is TRBJ2-7, with D possibly being TRBD2 (5 bases). There are 17 residues in the CDR3. V was shortened by 1 base and J by 0 bases, with 16 bases between the two germline ends. Germline V gene lookup returns CDR1 SGHTA and CDR2 FQGNSA. CDR3 sequence: CASSLVEAASSSYEQYF. CDR3 DNA sequence: TGTGCCAGCAGCTTAGTGGAAGCGGCCTCCAGCTCCTACGAGCAGTACTTC.

This clone was found once. This CDR3 reads CASSFSGTGGTEKLFF. In DNA, the CDR3 is TGTGCCAGCTCATTTTCCGGGACAGGGGGTACAGAAAAACTGTTTTTT. This chain links TRBV18 with TRBJ1-4; 11 bases align to TRBD1. The CDR3 loop spans 16 amino acids. The germline V gene encodes CDR1 KGHSH and CDR2 LQKENI. Trimming at V came to 5 bases and at J to 8 bases, leaving 10 bases not matched to a gene.

This sequence joins TRBV19 and TRBJ2-7, with a possible D match to TRBD1 (6 bases). CDR1 LNHDA and CDR2 SQIVND come from the germline V gene (reference sequence). Trimming took 10 bases from V and 7 from J, leaving 26 bases between them. This CDR3 contains 15 residues. The CDR3 reads CATTEPQGRGGEQYF. DNA for the CDR3: TGTGCCACTACGGAACCCCAGGGCAGGGGTGGTGAGCAGTACTTC. Full variable domain (outside the CDR3, taken from reference TRBV19 and TRBJ2-7): DGGITQSPKYLFRKEGQNVTLSCEQNLNHDAMYWYRQDPGQGLRLIYYSQIVNDFQKGDIAEGYSVSREKKESFPLTVTSAQKNPTAFYLCATTEPQGRGGEQYFGPGTRLTVT.

The chain carries TRBV28 and TRBJ1-6, with TRBD1 matching 7 bases. The CDR3 sequence is 16 residues long. Germline V CDR1 and CDR2: MDHEN, SYDVKM. J was trimmed by 0 bases and V by 10 bases; bases with no gene match: 9. CDR3: CAIQGQANSYNSPLHF. The CDR3 DNA follows: TGTGCCATTCAAGGACAGGCCAACTCCTATAATTCACCCCTCCACTTT. Looking up the rest from reference TRBV28 and TRBJ1-6 gives the full variable domain: DVKVTQSSRYLVKRTGEKVFLECVQDMDHENMFWYRQDPGLGLRLIYFSYDVKMKEKGDIPEGYSVSREKKERFSLILESASTNQTSMYLCAIQGQANSYNSPLHFGNGTRLTVT.

This clone was recorded once. The V call is TRBV2, the J call TRBJ2-5; D not resolved. This CDR3 has 13 amino acids. The germline V gene has CDR1 SNHLY and CDR2 FYNNEI. With 10 bases removed from V and 5 bases from J, the gap between germline ends came to 17 bases. The CDR3 bases are TGTGCCACCCTGGGCCTCTTGGTGGAGACCCAGTACTTC. Residues: CATLGLLVETQYF.

The chain links TRBV24-1 to TRBJ1-5, with unresolved D. Germline CDR1 KGHDR, CDR2 SFDVKD. V was clipped by 4 bases and J by 2 bases, with 8 bases between them. The length of the CDR3 is 14 residues. This CDR3 reads CATSDRWGNQPQHF. CDR3 in DNA: TGTGCCACCAGTGACAGGTGGGGCAATCAGCCCCAGCATTTT.

The chain recombines TRBV14 with TRBJ1-4; maybe TRBD1 (5 bases). With 1 base removed from V and 15 bases from J, the gap between germline ends came to 12 bases. Looked up from germline, CDR1 is SGHDN and CDR2 is FVKESK. There are 12 residues in the CDR3. CDR3 nucleotide sequence: TGTGCCAGCAGCCAAGGGGGCCCGTCGGTGTTTTTT. Protein product: CASSQGGPSVFF.

This chain uses TRBV6-5 with TRBJ1-2; perhaps TRBD1 as D (5 bases). This CDR3 has 13 amino acids. Germline V gives CDR1 MNHEY, CDR2 SVGAGI. The V and J ends lost 7 bases and 1 base respectively, with 10 bases between them. This CDR3 is CASTWGINYGYTF. In DNA, the CDR3 is TGTGCCAGCACCTGGGGCATTAACTATGGCTACACCTTC.

The genes are TRBV28 and TRBJ2-5; a weak D match, TRBD1 (5 bases). V was cut by 7 bases and J by 2 bases, with 14 bases left in between. CDR1 and CDR2 from the germline V gene are MDHEN and SYDVKM. The CDR3 contains 14 residues. The CDR3 DNA reads TGTGCCAGCACCGACAGTGTGAGGCAAGAGACCCAGTACTTC. Protein: CASTDSVRQETQYF.

The chain recombines TRBV27 with TRBJ2-1; 8 bases match TRBD2. This CDR3 contains 16 residues. V lost 5 bases and J lost 6; bases outside the gene matches: 12. The germline V gene has CDR1 MNHEY and CDR2 SMNVEV (reference sequence). CDR3: CASSPPGLVSTNEQFF. The DNA of the CDR3 is TGTGCCAGCAGTCCGCCGGGACTAGTATCGACCAATGAGCAGTTCTTC.

CDR3 region: CSVEGEGRHLLPGLRTDTQYF. CDR3 coding DNA: TGCAGCGTTGAAGGAGAGGGAAGACATCTACTACCGGGACTACGCACAGATACGCAGTATTTT. The chain couples TRBV29-1 to TRBJ2-3; 7 nucleotides match TRBD2. Germline V gene lookup returns CDR1 SQVTM and CDR2 ANQGSEA. This CDR3 is 21 amino acids long. The V and J ends lost 1 base and 1 base, in that order; junction bases with no gene match: 23.

This clone was detected only a few times. This sequence joins TRBV2 and TRBJ2-3; 8 bases align to TRBD1. The V gene's germline CDR1 is SNHLY and CDR2 FYNNEI. The J segment lost 4 bases and the V segment lost 4 bases, leaving 10 bases of the junction unmatched. The CDR3 runs to 16 residues. The CDR3 DNA reads as TGTGCCAGCAGTGGGTTTGGGACAGGACGTGCAGATACGCAGTATTTT. Its protein is CASSGFGTGRADTQYF.

A note on this clone: At the DNA level, this CDR3 is encoded by other sequences in the same sample as well. This sequence joins TRBV6-5 and TRBJ1-2, with 10 bases identical to TRBD1. The CDR3 runs 16 residues. Germline trimming cut 0 bases from V and 4 bases from J; bases unmatched to any gene: 5. Germline V CDR1 and CDR2: MNHEY, SVGAGI. CDR3 DNA sequence: TGTGCCAGCAGTTACTCGAGGACAGGGGGTGGCTATGGCTACACCTTC. Translation: CASSYSRTGGGYGYTF.

V is TRBV7-9 and J is TRBJ2-1; 7 positions agree with TRBD1. CDR1 is SEHNR and CDR2 is FQNEAQ in the germline V gene (reference sequence). The V gene end was trimmed by 5 bases and the J gene end by 7 bases; junction bases not matched to a gene: 8. The CDR3 is made up of 14 amino acids. The CDR3 is CASSADRAENEQFF. The DNA of the CDR3 is TGTGCCAGCAGCGCCGACAGGGCGGAAAATGAGCAGTTCTTC. Complete variable domain (other parts from reference TRBV7-9 and TRBJ2-1): DTGVSQNPRHKITKRGQNVTFRCDPISEHNRLYWYRQTLGQGPEFLTYFQNEAQLEKSRLLSDRFSAERPKGSFSTLEIQRTEQGDSAMYLCASSADRAENEQFFGPGTRLTVL.

This clone is a singleton in its sample. This chain joins TRBV18 and TRBJ2-3, with 12 bases identical to TRBD1. The CDR3 length is 16 residues. The germline gives CDR1 KGHSH, CDR2 LQKENI. The V gene end was trimmed by 3 bases and the J gene end by 3 bases; junction bases not matched to a gene: 4. CDR3 in amino acids: CASSPSGQGATDTQYF. CDR3 coding DNA: TGTGCCAGCTCACCCTCGGGACAGGGGGCAACAGATACGCAGTATTTT.

The chain has TRBV7-9 and TRBJ2-1; 9 positions agree with TRBD2. The junction had 2 bases not matched to a gene; V was cut back by 0 bases and J by 5 bases. The length of the CDR3 is 15 residues. Germline lookup yields CDR1 SEHNR and CDR2 FQNEAQ (reference sequence). As DNA, the CDR3 is TGTGCCAGCAGCTTAGCCAGCGGGAGGAACAATGAGCAGTTCTTC. As protein: CASSLASGRNNEQFF.

This clone has just one count. The chain joins TRBV10-3 to TRBJ2-1; TRBD2 agrees at 12 bases. V gave up 0 bases and J gave up 12 bases; unmatched junction bases: 12. This CDR3 region has 17 residues. CDR1 is ENHRY, CDR2 SYGVKD, per germline. CDR3 region: CAISESKTSGGPQGQFF. The CDR3 coding sequence is TGTGCCATCAGTGAGTCGAAGACTAGCGGGGGCCCACAGGGGCAGTTCTTC.

CDR3 DNA sequence: TGTGCCAGCAGTTACCCACAGAGAGATGAGCAGTTCTTC. Its protein is CASSYPQRDEQFF. This chain joins TRBV6-6 and TRBJ2-1; D ambiguous. Trimming pared 2 bases from V and 8 bases from J, leaving 10 bases between. CDR3 length: 13 amino acids. Germline loops: CDR1 MNHNY, CDR2 SVGAGI (reference sequence).

This clone appeared a few times. In DNA form, the CDR3 reads TGTGCCAGCAGCCAAGATTACTTAAGAGGAAGAGCTTTCTTT. Amino acid sequence: CASSQDYLRGRAFF. The rearrangement uses TRBV14 and TRBJ1-1; D is uncertain. V lost 0 bases to trimming and J lost 10 bases, with 15 bases between them. The CDR3 is 14 residues long. Germline CDR1 reads SGHDN; CDR2 reads FVKESK.